This entry lists 29 T cell receptor beta chains sequenced from one sample in a study of blood T cell repertoires in COVID-19 (TCRdb year 2020). The library was obtained by the immunoSEQ multiplex PCR assay. The table was pulled from immuneACCESS by TCRdb, which kept in-frame rearrangements only. Such tables lose some clones; where checked, under half of the loss comes from unresolved V genes, and the rest has no known cause. The table for this sample lists approximately 380,000 clones; around nine tenths of them were counted only once. The ten top clones hold 1.2% of the sample. Sequencing input: PBMCs or T cells enriched from blood (not recorded which). All receptors derive from a woman between 18 and 29 years old who had recovered from COVID-19.

The V gene is TRBV6-5, the J gene TRBJ2-2; the match to TRBD1 covers 11 bases. CDR1 is MNHEY, CDR2 SVGAGI, per germline. The CDR3 is 15 amino acids. The V segment lost 6 bases and the J segment 3 bases; nucleotides outside the gene matches: 3. Here the CDR3 DNA reads TGTGCCAGCAGCCCGGACAGGGGGCACACCGGGGAGCTGTTTTTT. Translation: CASSPDRGHTGELFF.

The J gene is TRBJ2-3, the V gene TRBV3-1 (or the pseudogene TRBV3-2); 7 nucleotides line up with TRBD1. Per the germline V gene, CDR1 is LGHDT and CDR2 is YNNKEL (reference sequence). This CDR3 spans 15 amino acids. The J segment lost 0 bases and the V segment lost 5 bases, leaving 5 bases of the junction unmatched. The CDR3 region has the DNA TGTGCCAGCAGCTTCCGGGACAGAAGCACAGATACGCAGTATTTT. Translation: CASSFRDRSTDTQYF.

The CDR3 coding sequence is TGTGCCAGCAGTTTATCCCTAGCGGGAGGCCACGAGCAGTACTTC. It specifies CASSLSLAGGHEQYF. This chain connects TRBV27 to TRBJ2-7; TRBD2 matches 11 bases. With 0 bases clipped from V and 5 bases from J, the junction kept 3 bases outside the gene matches. Per the germline V gene, CDR1 is MNHEY and CDR2 is SMNVEV (reference sequence). This CDR3 region has 15 residues.

Notes on this clone: The identical CDR3 is also encoded by other nucleotide sequences in the sample. This chain links TRBV12-3 or TRBV12-4 with TRBJ1-2; TRBD1 agrees at 7 bases. The length of the CDR3 is 13 residues. J gave up 2 bases and V 6 bases, and 3 bases lay outside the gene matches. The chain's CDR3 is CASSSGQNYGYTF. CDR3 sequence (DNA): TGTGCCAGCAGCTCGGGACAGAACTATGGCTACACCTTC.

This clone was observed a few times. The gene calls are TRBV14 and TRBJ1-1, with D maybe TRBD1 (6 bases). V was trimmed by 4 bases and J by 7 bases, leaving 10 bases between them. The germline V gene encodes CDR1 SGHDN and CDR2 FVKESK. The CDR3 is made up of 12 amino acids. CDR3 in DNA: TGTGCCAGCAGCCGGGGGGGCAGTGAAGCTTTCTTT. This sequence encodes CASSRGGSEAFF.

This clone was seen a few times. The rearrangement uses TRBV5-6 and TRBJ1-2, with D hard to call. This CDR3 spans 14 amino acids. Trimming took 4 bases from V and 3 from J, leaving 13 bases between them. Germline V gene data show CDR1 as SGHDT and CDR2 as YYEEEE. The CDR3 protein is CASSPERRDYGYTF. CDR3 sequence (DNA): TGTGCCAGCAGCCCCGAGAGGAGGGACTATGGCTACACCTTC.

This clone is a singleton in its sample. This chain joins TRBV28 and TRBJ1-3, with 8 bases aligning to TRBD1. Per the germline V gene, CDR1 is MDHEN and CDR2 is SYDVKM. This CDR3 contains 17 residues. J was trimmed by 3 bases and V by 6 bases; bases with no gene match: 13. The CDR3 bases are TGTGCCAGCAGCATACAGGGGGTCTATTTAGATGGAAACACCATATATTTT. This sequence encodes CASSIQGVYLDGNTIYF.

The V gene is TRBV27, the J gene TRBJ2-2, with 11 bases identical to TRBD2. CDR3 length: 16 residues. Trimming took 4 bases from V and 4 from J; bases not matched to a gene: 5. Germline-derived CDR1 and CDR2 are MNHEY and SMNVEV (reference sequence). In nucleotides, the CDR3 is TGTGCCAGCAGTTGGACACTAGCGGGGGCCACCGGGGAGCTGTTTTTT. Protein sequence: CASSWTLAGATGELFF.

The chain employs TRBV21-1 and TRBJ2-5; TRBD1 was called by the table and not checked on the DNA. TRBV21-1 is annotated as a pseudogene. The CDR3 is 19 residues long. The CDR3: CASSPKGVPVDGSQETQYF. CDR3 nucleotide sequence: TGTGCCAGCAGCCCTAAAGGGGTACCCGTGGACGGATCTCAAGAGACCCAGTACTTC.

The chain recombines TRBV30 with TRBJ2-7; 8 bases are a match to TRBD1. Germline lookup yields CDR1 GTSNPN and CDR2 SVGIG (reference sequence). The ends lost 3 bases at V and 2 bases at J; junction bases unmatched: 6. The length of the CDR3 is 14 residues. The CDR3 nucleotides are TGTGCCTGGAGAGACAGGGGACTCGCCTACGAGCAGTACTTC. As protein: CAWRDRGLAYEQYF. The full variable domain, its missing parts supplied by reference TRBV30 and TRBJ2-7, is SQTIHQWPATLVQPVGSPLSLECTVEGTSNPNLYWYRQAAGRGLQLLFYSVGIGQISSEVPQNLSASRPQDRQFILSSKKLLLSDSGFYLCAWRDRGLAYEQYFGPGTRLTVT.

The chain couples TRBV30 to TRBJ1-1; D call uncertain. V was cut by 0 bases and J by 0 bases, with 14 bases left in between. The length of the CDR3 is 16 residues. Germline-derived CDR1 and CDR2 are GTSNPN and SVGIG (reference sequence). Here the CDR3 reads CAWSVAAGRMNTEAFF. In DNA form, the CDR3 reads TGTGCCTGGAGTGTAGCGGCCGGTAGAATGAACACTGAAGCTTTCTTT.

The CDR3 region has the DNA TGTGCCAGCTCACCTCAGACAAGCTCCTACGAGCAGTACTTC. Its translation: CASSPQTSSYEQYF. V gene TRBV18 combines with J gene TRBJ2-7; D is undetermined. This CDR3 comprises 14 residues. Deletions cut 3 bases from V and 0 bases from J, with 9 bases between. Looked up from germline, CDR1 is KGHSH and CDR2 is LQKENI.

V and J are TRBV9 and TRBJ1-2; D might be TRBD1 (5 bases). V shed 4 bases and J shed 4 bases, with 14 bases lying between them. In germline, CDR1 is SGDLS, CDR2 YYNGEE. This CDR3 is built from 14 residues. The CDR3, as DNA: TGTGCCAGCAGCTCTCATCCCGACAGCTATGGCTACACCTTC. As protein: CASSSHPDSYGYTF.

The chain joins TRBV15 to TRBJ1-5, with a weak D call TRBD1 (6 bases). This CDR3 has 15 amino acids. The V gene's germline CDR1 is LNHNV and CDR2 YYDKDF (reference sequence). The V and J ends lost 0 bases and 2 bases respectively, with 8 bases between them. This CDR3 reads CATSRETGRNQPQHF. The CDR3 bases are TGTGCCACCAGCAGAGAGACAGGACGCAATCAGCCCCAGCATTTT. Full variable domain (rest looked up from reference TRBV15 and TRBJ1-5): DAMVIQNPRYQVTQFGKPVTLSCSQTLNHNVMYWYQQKSSQAPKLLFHYYDKDFNNEADTPDNFQSRRPNTSFCFLDIRSPGLGDTAMYLCATSRETGRNQPQHFGDGTRLSIL.

V gene TRBV19 combines with J gene TRBJ2-5, with TRBD1 matching 7 bases. CDR1 LNHDA and CDR2 SQIVND come from the germline V gene (reference sequence). With 5 bases clipped from V and 5 bases from J, the junction kept 5 bases outside the gene matches. This CDR3 region has 13 residues. CDR3 residues: CASSPNRGETQYF. The DNA for the CDR3 is TGTGCCAGTAGTCCGAACAGGGGTGAGACCCAGTACTTC. Drawing the rest from reference TRBV19 and TRBJ2-5, the complete variable domain is DGGITQSPKYLFRKEGQNVTLSCEQNLNHDAMYWYRQDPGQGLRLIYYSQIVNDFQKGDIAEGYSVSREKKESFPLTVTSAQKNPTAFYLCASSPNRGETQYFGPGTRLLVL.

V usage is TRBV4-1 and J usage is TRBJ2-3, with 8 nucleotides matching TRBD1. The length of the CDR3 is 15 residues. The V gene's germline CDR1 is MGHRA and CDR2 YSYEKL. Trimming removed 4 bases from V and 0 bases from J; junction bases left unmatched: 3. CDR3 sequence: CASSRGQGSTDTQYF. Written as DNA, the CDR3 is TGCGCCAGCAGCCGCGGACAGGGAAGCACAGATACGCAGTATTTT.

The gene calls are TRBV2 and TRBJ1-2; the D gene is possibly TRBD1 (6 bases). Deletions cut 6 bases from V and 7 bases from J, with 18 bases between. CDR3 size: 14 residues. From germline, CDR1 is SNHLY and CDR2 FYNNEI. The CDR3 protein is CASRGIRGMRGYTF. In DNA form, the CDR3 reads TGTGCCAGCAGAGGGATCAGGGGAATGCGTGGCTACACCTTC. The entire variable domain, with the rest obtained from reference TRBV2 and TRBJ1-2, is as follows: EPEVTQTPSHQVTQMGQEVILRCVPISNHLYFYWYRQILGQKVEFLVSFYNNEISEKSEIFDDQFSVERPDGSNFTLKIRSTKLEDSAMYFCASRGIRGMRGYTFGSGTRLTVV.

The chain combines TRBV5-6 with TRBJ1-1; 8 bases line up with TRBD1. V lost 2 bases and J lost 1; bases outside the gene matches: 7. CDR1 is SGHDT and CDR2 is YYEEEE in the germline V gene. The CDR3 is 16 residues long. DNA of the CDR3: TGTGCCAGCAGCTTCCCGGTCGGACAGGGGAACACTGAAGCTTTCTTT. Its protein product is CASSFPVGQGNTEAFF.

As DNA, the CDR3 is TGTGCCAGCAGTTTAATCAGGGCTGACGAGCAGTACTTC. Protein: CASSLIRADEQYF. The rearrangement joins TRBV28 to TRBJ2-7, with a possible D match to TRBD1 (5 bases). This CDR3 has 13 amino acids. The germline V gene encodes CDR1 MDHEN and CDR2 SYDVKM. V gave up 2 bases and J gave up 5 bases, with 10 bases separating them.

V usage is TRBV5-1 and J usage is TRBJ2-1; D unresolved. The germline CDR1 and CDR2 sequences are SGHRS and YFSETQ. Trimming took off 2 bases at V and 3 bases at J, with 9 bases between the two ends. This CDR3 is 14 amino acids long. In DNA, the CDR3 is TGCGCCAGCAGCTTCGAGAACCGCTACAATGAGCAGTTCTTC. Its translation is CASSFENRYNEQFF.

J is TRBJ2-7 and V is TRBV6-5; D is perhaps TRBD2 (6 bases). CDR3 length: 16 amino acids. The V end was cut by 0 bases, the J end by 2 bases, with 14 bases between. The germline CDR1 and CDR2 sequences are MNHEY and SVGAGI. The CDR3 DNA reads as TGTGCCAGCAGTTACTCGAGGGGACTGTCAACCTACGAGCAGTACTTC. Amino acids: CASSYSRGLSTYEQYF.

This clone showed up just a few times. The gene calls are TRBV28 and TRBJ2-1, with a weak D call TRBD1 (6 bases). This CDR3 contains 11 residues. CDR1 is MDHEN, CDR2 SYDVKM, per germline. Trimming shortened V by 6 bases and J by 10 bases, and 10 bases separated the two germline ends. CDR3 loop: CASSDRREQFF. CDR3 sequence (DNA): TGTGCCAGCAGCGACAGGCGCGAGCAGTTCTTC.

V usage is TRBV4-2 and J usage is TRBJ1-6, with D unresolved. Looked up from germline, CDR1 is LGHNA and CDR2 is YNFKEQ. The V and J ends lost 4 bases and 7 bases respectively, with 11 bases between them. The CDR3 length is 14 residues. The CDR3 here is CASSPRTGNSPLHF. CDR3 nucleotide sequence: TGTGCCAGCAGCCCTAGGACGGGGAATTCACCCCTCCACTTT.

The chain couples TRBV6-1 to TRBJ2-3; TRBD2 matches 9 bases. The CDR3 is made up of 17 amino acids. The germline V gene has CDR1 MNHNS and CDR2 SASEGT. Trimming removed 2 bases from V and 4 bases from J; junction bases left unmatched: 10. The CDR3 region is CASSESVAGGPADTQYF. The CDR3, as DNA: TGTGCCAGCAGTGAATCGGTTGCGGGGGGGCCCGCAGATACGCAGTATTTT.

The rearrangement uses TRBV6-5 and TRBJ2-7; tentatively, D is TRBD1 (7 bases). Trimming removed 0 bases at V and 3 bases at J, with 12 bases between. From germline, CDR1 is MNHEY and CDR2 SVGAGI. The CDR3 covers 15 residues. The CDR3 region has the DNA TGTGCCAGCAGTTACTCGTGGCAGGGGGGCTACGAGCAGTACTTC. Translated, it gives CASSYSWQGGYEQYF.

The V and J genes are TRBV5-5 and TRBJ1-1; D perhaps matches TRBD1 (5 bases). Germline V gene sequence: CDR1 SGHKS, CDR2 YYEKEE (reference sequence). Trimming took off 5 bases at V and 5 bases at J, with 10 bases between the two ends. The CDR3 loop spans 12 amino acids. The CDR3 is CASSPQGTEAFF. The CDR3 region has the DNA TGTGCCAGCAGTCCCCAGGGAACTGAAGCTTTCTTT.

J is TRBJ2-1 and V is TRBV28; TRBD2 matches 9 bases. The CDR3 contains 17 residues. The J segment lost 0 bases and the V segment lost 7 bases, leaving 10 bases of the junction unmatched. CDR1 and CDR2 from the germline V gene are MDHEN and SYDVKM. DNA for the CDR3: TGTGCCAGCACTGGTAGCGGGGGTCCGAGCTCCTACAATGAGCAGTTCTTC. This codes for CASTGSGGPSSYNEQFF.

V gene TRBV6-5 combines with J gene TRBJ2-6; the D is unclear. Trimming cost V 7 bases and J 3 bases, with 13 bases left between them. Germline CDR1 reads MNHEY; CDR2 reads SVGAGI. This CDR3 is built from 15 residues. In DNA form, the CDR3 reads TGTGCCAGCACCCCTTCCTTCTATGGGGCCAACGTCCTGACTTTC. Residues: CASTPSFYGANVLTF.

V gene TRBV9 combines with J gene TRBJ2-2; D is unclear. There are 16 residues in the CDR3. Trimming removed 0 bases at V and 0 bases at J, with 9 bases between. Germline lookup yields CDR1 SGDLS and CDR2 YYNGEE. CDR3 residues: CASSVATATNTGELFF. DNA of the CDR3: TGTGCCAGCAGCGTAGCAACAGCCACGAACACCGGGGAGCTGTTTTTT. The whole variable domain, remainder taken from reference TRBV9 and TRBJ2-2, is DSGVTQTPKHLITATGQRVTLRCSPRSGDLSVYWYQQSLDQGLQFLIQYYNGEERAKGNILERFSAQQFPDLHSELNLSSLELGDSALYFCASSVATATNTGELFFGEGSRLTVL.